The present TCR beta chain was sequenced within a study of T-cell memory formation after mild COVID-19. Whole-study context: Largely donor-specific TCR clusters were found.

There are a few counts of this clonotype. Germline assignment: CDR1 SGHTA and CDR2 FQGNSA. This CDR3 region has 20 residues. The V and J ends lost 1 base and 0 bases, in that order; junction bases with no gene match: 9. TCRdb re-derived calls from the 5' RACE reads in MiXCR, one entry per CDR3 protein. This table has just over 400,000 distinct CDR3 sequences, more than 20% appearing once. This clonotype was obtained from an adult woman who had mild COVID-19 (a few samples of this study predate the infection). Cell type and time point are not known. Sequencing used PBMCs or a T cell subset sorted from them (not recorded which). This chain joins TRBV7-2 and TRBJ2-4, with 13 bases lining up with TRBD2. CDR3 in amino acids: CASSLGVTSGRALAKNIQYF. In DNA, the CDR3 is TGTGCCAGCAGCTTAGGGGTTACTAGCGGGAGGGCCCTAGCCAAAAACATTCAGTACTTC.